Listed below are T cell receptor beta chains from one sample, sequenced in a study of cytomegalovirus exposure and HLA in healthy donors. The method was immunoSEQ multiplex PCR; TCRdb's version includes in-frame clones alone and lacks a portion of them. The sample includes fewer than 200,000 clones, roughly 85% of them seen just once. Sequenced input: PBMCs. The receptors originated from a woman aged 45-60 years in good health and CMV-seronegative. Both conserved end residues are part of each CDR3. D genes are given only for firm matches. Clone size is stated in some rows and not others, as once, few, many or a class when expanded.

D gene: TRBD2; J gene: TRBJ2-7; clone size: -; V gene: TRBV27; CDR3 protein: CASSTLAGGAYEQYF; CDR3 DNA: TGTGCCAGCAGTACACTAGCGGGGGGGGCATACGAGCAGTACTTC
D gene: -; J gene: TRBJ2-1; clone size: -; V gene: TRBV7-2; CDR3 protein: CASSLAGGPSYNEQFF; CDR3 DNA: TGTGCCAGCAGCTTAGCCGGCGGGCCCTCCTACAATGAGCAGTTCTTC
D gene: TRBD1; J gene: TRBJ1-1; clone size: -; V gene: TRBV15; CDR3 protein: CATSRELGQKNTEAFF; CDR3 DNA: TGTGCCACCAGCAGAGAATTGGGACAGAAGAACACTGAAGCTTTCTTT
D gene: TRBD1; J gene: TRBJ1-1; clone size: -; V gene: TRBV5-1; CDR3 protein: CASSPGQGISEAFF; CDR3 DNA: TGCGCCAGCAGCCCGGGACAGGGTATTTCTGAAGCTTTCTTT
D gene: TRBD1; J gene: TRBJ1-2; clone size: -; V gene: TRBV28; CDR3 protein: CASSYGTVQSYTF; CDR3 DNA: TGTGCCAGCAGTTACGGGACAGTTCAGAGCTACACCTTC
D gene: TRBD2; J gene: TRBJ2-2; clone size: -; V gene: TRBV18; CDR3 protein: CATTVAGNTGELFF; CDR3 DNA: TGTGCCACCACGGTAGCGGGAAACACCGGGGAGCTGTTTTTT
D gene: -; J gene: TRBJ1-2; clone size: -; V gene: TRBV6-5; CDR3 protein: CASSYTQGLVSGYTF; CDR3 DNA: TGTGCCAGCAGTTACACACAGGGTTTGGTTTCTGGCTACACCTTC
D gene: TRBD1; J gene: TRBJ1-5; clone size: -; V gene: TRBV7-2; CDR3 protein: CASSLAGQGMQPQHF; CDR3 DNA: TGTGCCAGCAGCTTAGCGGGACAGGGAATGCAGCCCCAGCATTTT
D gene: TRBD1; J gene: TRBJ1-6; clone size: -; V gene: TRBV4-3; CDR3 protein: CASSQDPTGVNSPLHF; CDR3 DNA: TGCGCCAGCAGCCAAGATCCAACAGGGGTTAATTCACCCCTCCACTTT
D gene: -; J gene: TRBJ2-1; clone size: -; V gene: TRBV7-6; CDR3 protein: CASSPIPGSNEQFF; CDR3 DNA: TGTGCCAGCAGCCCCATACCAGGGTCCAATGAGCAGTTCTTC
D gene: -; J gene: TRBJ2-7; clone size: -; V gene: TRBV27; CDR3 protein: CASSGSGVYEQYF; CDR3 DNA: TGTGCCAGCTCCGGTTCAGGGGTCTACGAGCAGTACTTC
D gene: -; J gene: TRBJ2-7; clone size: few; V gene: TRBV10-3; CDR3 protein: CAISRPGDRYEQYF; CDR3 DNA: TGTGCCATCAGTCGTCCCGGGGATAGGTACGAGCAGTACTTC
D gene: -; J gene: TRBJ2-1; clone size: -; V gene: TRBV9; CDR3 protein: CASSKGPEPYNEQFF; CDR3 DNA: TGTGCCAGCAGCAAGGGGCCGGAGCCGTACAATGAGCAGTTCTTC
D gene: TRBD2; J gene: TRBJ2-7; clone size: -; V gene: TRBV27; CDR3 protein: CASSPSSSGDHEQYF; CDR3 DNA: TGTGCCAGCAGTCCCAGCAGTAGCGGGGACCACGAGCAGTACTTC
D gene: TRBD1; J gene: TRBJ1-1; clone size: -; V gene: TRBV25-1; CDR3 protein: CASPCYRDRGRGTEAFF; CDR3 DNA: TGTGCCAGCCCGTGTTACCGGGACAGGGGGCGCGGAACTGAAGCTTTCTTT
D gene: -; J gene: TRBJ1-6; clone size: -; V gene: TRBV28; CDR3 protein: CASRLTGASIHF; CDR3 DNA: TGTGCCAGCAGATTGACAGGAGCAAGCATCCACTTT
D gene: TRBD2; J gene: TRBJ2-3; clone size: few; V gene: TRBV4-3; CDR3 protein: CASSQDTSGRGTDTQYF; CDR3 DNA: TGCGCCAGCAGCCAAGATACTAGCGGAAGGGGCACAGATACGCAGTATTTT
D gene: -; J gene: TRBJ1-1; clone size: few; V gene: TRBV13; CDR3 protein: CASSLPQGRGTEAFF; CDR3 DNA: TGTGCCAGCAGCTTACCACAGGGTAGGGGCACTGAAGCTTTCTTT
D gene: TRBD1; J gene: TRBJ2-6; clone size: -; V gene: TRBV28; CDR3 protein: CASSEDRSSGANVLTF; CDR3 DNA: TGTGCCAGCAGCGAGGACAGGAGCTCTGGGGCCAACGTCCTGACTTTC
D gene: -; J gene: TRBJ1-2; clone size: -; V gene: TRBV30; CDR3 protein: CAWSWGGIDGYTF; CDR3 DNA: TGTGCCTGGAGTTGGGGGGGAATAGATGGCTACACCTTC
D gene: TRBD2; J gene: TRBJ2-3; clone size: -; V gene: TRBV28; CDR3 protein: CASRTGGETQYF; CDR3 DNA: TGTGCCAGCAGAACGGGGGGAGAGACGCAGTATTTT
D gene: -; J gene: TRBJ2-7; clone size: -; V gene: TRBV7-2; CDR3 protein: CASSLKQGYYEQYF; CDR3 DNA: TGTGCCAGCAGCTTAAAGCAGGGTTACTACGAGCAGTACTTC
D gene: -; J gene: TRBJ2-1; clone size: -; V gene: TRBV27; CDR3 protein: CASSPRGTLGEQFF; CDR3 DNA: TGTGCCAGCAGTCCAAGGGGGACATTAGGTGAGCAGTTCTTC
D gene: TRBD1; J gene: TRBJ2-7; clone size: -; V gene: TRBV9; CDR3 protein: CASSPPGTGFYEQYF; CDR3 DNA: TGTGCCAGCAGCCCGCCCGGGACAGGGTTTTACGAGCAGTACTTC
D gene: -; J gene: TRBJ2-1; clone size: -; V gene: TRBV27; CDR3 protein: CASSLPGLSYNEQFF; CDR3 DNA: TGTGCCAGCAGTTTACCGGGACTCTCCTACAATGAGCAGTTCTTC
D gene: -; J gene: TRBJ2-2; clone size: -; V gene: TRBV5-4; CDR3 protein: CASSLYGAGTGELFF; CDR3 DNA: TGTGCCAGCAGCTTATATGGGGCAGGCACCGGGGAGCTGTTTTTT
D gene: TRBD2; J gene: TRBJ2-7; clone size: -; V gene: TRBV7-2; CDR3 protein: CASSLGGSSGRGYEQYF; CDR3 DNA: TGTGCCAGCAGCTTAGGTGGGTCTAGCGGGAGGGGCTACGAGCAGTACTTC
D gene: TRBD1; J gene: TRBJ2-7; clone size: -; V gene: TRBV28; CDR3 protein: CASSWGLTGFPYEQYF; CDR3 DNA: TGTGCCAGCAGTTGGGGCTTGACAGGGTTCCCCTACGAGCAGTACTTC
D gene: TRBD2; J gene: TRBJ2-7; clone size: -; V gene: TRBV7-9; CDR3 protein: CASIRGTSGRYEQYF; CDR3 DNA: TGTGCCAGCATACGGGGGACTAGCGGCCGTTACGAGCAGTACTTC
D gene: -; J gene: TRBJ1-1; clone size: -; V gene: TRBV10-3; CDR3 protein: CAISESWGDTEAFF; CDR3 DNA: TGTGCCATCAGTGAGTCGTGGGGAGACACTGAAGCTTTCTTT
D gene: -; J gene: TRBJ1-1; clone size: -; V gene: TRBV14; CDR3 protein: CASSPPGLDNTEAFF; CDR3 DNA: TGTGCCAGCAGCCCTCCTGGACTCGATAACACTGAAGCTTTCTTT
D gene: -; J gene: TRBJ1-1; clone size: -; V gene: TRBV5-4; CDR3 protein: CASSLTGNTEAFF; CDR3 DNA: TGTGCCAGCAGCTTGACAGGAAACACTGAAGCTTTCTTT
D gene: TRBD2; J gene: TRBJ2-7; clone size: few; V gene: TRBV4-2; CDR3 protein: CASSQDHTGGPREQYF; CDR3 DNA: TGTGCCAGCAGCCAAGATCATACGGGAGGGCCACGAGAGCAGTACTTC
D gene: -; J gene: TRBJ2-1; clone size: few; V gene: TRBV11-2; CDR3 protein: CASSLAGNEQFF; CDR3 DNA: TGTGCCAGCAGCTTAGCGGGGAATGAGCAGTTCTTC
D gene: -; J gene: TRBJ2-3; clone size: -; V gene: TRBV15; CDR3 protein: CATSPPRVGRSTDTQYF; CDR3 DNA: TGTGCCACCAGCCCGCCCCGGGTAGGCCGGAGCACAGATACGCAGTATTTT